The table lists the clone carrying this T cell receptor beta chain with a few counts. Its antigen is unidentified. The entry originates in a study of T-cell reconstitution after alpha-beta-depleted transplantation in children. This sample's TCRbeta library carried unique molecular identifier barcodes. MiXCR, applied by TCRdb to the PCR reads, yields one record per CDR3 protein. Found here are 250,000 to 400,000 distinct CDR3 sequences, around 25% of them singletons; the top ten hold approximately 10%. CDR1 is LGHDT, CDR2 YNNKEL, per germline (reference sequence). With V trimmed by 4 bases and J by 2 bases, 4 bases remained unmatched. The CDR3 has 14 amino acids. Whole-study results and caveats: Some patients owed their high day-60 TCRbeta diversity to surviving recipient T cells and thymic progenitors. Several hundred expanded graft clones reportedly gave rise to the alpha-beta T cells present about two months after transplant.

This TCR was sampled from a male patient aged 10 to 17 who had a stem cell transplant for acute lymphoblastic leukemia, so the T cells may come from the graft donor. V gene TRBV3-1 combines with J gene TRBJ2-7; 8 nucleotides align to TRBD2. The sequencing here drew on PBMCs, mostly from graft donor cells, taken 180 days after TCRalphabeta/CD19-depleted stem cell transplant. CDR3 sequence: CASSRPGLAYEQYF. CDR3 in DNA: TGTGCCAGCAGCCGTCCGGGACTAGCCTACGAGCAGTACTTC.